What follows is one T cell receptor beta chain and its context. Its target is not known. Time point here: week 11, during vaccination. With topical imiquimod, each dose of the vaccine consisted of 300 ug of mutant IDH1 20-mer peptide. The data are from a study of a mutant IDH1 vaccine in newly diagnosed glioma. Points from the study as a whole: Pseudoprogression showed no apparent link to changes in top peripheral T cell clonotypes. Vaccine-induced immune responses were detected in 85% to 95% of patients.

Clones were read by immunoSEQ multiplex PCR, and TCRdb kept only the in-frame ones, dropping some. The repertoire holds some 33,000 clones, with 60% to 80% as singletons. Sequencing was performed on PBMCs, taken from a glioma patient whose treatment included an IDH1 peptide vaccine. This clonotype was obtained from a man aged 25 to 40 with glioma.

The CDR3 sequence: CASSEGLALSTDTQYF. The CDR3 DNA is TGTGCCAGCAGTGAGGGACTAGCGTTGAGTACAGATACGCAGTATTTT. The chain recombines TRBV2 with TRBJ2-3, with 10 bases matching TRBD2. This CDR3 is built from 16 residues. Losses at the gene ends were 3 bases for V and 3 bases for J; bases not matched to a gene: 6. Germline V gene lookup returns CDR1 SNHLY and CDR2 FYNNEI.